This note documents a single T cell receptor (beta chain) sequence. Other DNA sequences in this specimen translate into the identical CDR3. Selected positively for CCR7 and CD45RO-negative, naive CD8 cells excluded terminally differentiated effector memory CD45RA+ cells. This sample is drawn from a study of shared clonotypes between healthy human individuals. Assay used: immunoSEQ multiplex PCR; TCRdb lists only in-frame clones, some missing. The sample contains around 600,000 clones, 95% of which appear only once. Material for sequencing was naive CD8+ T cells sorted from blood. This clonotype was sampled from a young woman in good health.

CDR3 loop: CASSIATYNEQFF. CDR3 nucleotide sequence: TGTGCCAGTAGTATAGCCACCTACAATGAGCAGTTCTTC. The chain couples TRBV19 to TRBJ2-1; no clear D. V lost 1 base, J lost 2 bases, and 3 bases lay in between. Germline-derived CDR1 and CDR2 are LNHDA and SQIVND (reference sequence). The CDR3 length is 13 residues.